This passage covers 19 T cell receptor beta chains from one sample sequenced in a study of T cells after yellow fever vaccination. TCRdb re-analysed the 5' RACE reads in MiXCR, keeping a single row per CDR3 protein. The sample yields some 32,000 distinct CDR3 sequences, 6% to 8.5% seen once. This specimen was PBMCs, either bulk or a sorted T-cell subset (CD4+, CD8+, memory, or dextramer-sorted; not recorded which), taken on the day of the first yellow fever vaccination. The receptor source for this set is a man between 18 and 29 years old who received the YFV17D yellow fever vaccine.

This clonotype has ten or more counts. CDR3 DNA: TGTGCCAGCAGCATGTGGGGGGGGGCCGTCAATGAGCAGTTCTTC. It translates to CASSMWGGAVNEQFF. This chain connects TRBV7-2 to TRBJ2-1, with a weak D call TRBD2 (7 bases). The V gene lost 5 bases and the J gene lost 6 bases, with 17 bases spanning the gap. Germline V CDR1 and CDR2: SGHTA, FQGNSA. The CDR3 runs to 15 residues.

In this sample, this clonotype turned up many times. The J gene is TRBJ2-1, the V gene TRBV5-1; D remains ambiguous. V gave up 0 bases and J gave up 7 bases, with 11 bases separating them. The CDR3 sequence is 14 residues long. Per the germline V gene, CDR1 is SGHRS and CDR2 is YFSETQ. The CDR3 loop reads CASSLVAGSNEQFF. The DNA for the CDR3 is TGCGCCAGCAGCTTGGTGGCAGGATCTAATGAGCAGTTCTTC.

As to this clonotype: This may come from a read error, since a much larger clone is one base off. The genes are TRBV6-4 and TRBJ2-2; 9 nucleotides line up with TRBD1. The germline V gene has CDR1 MRHNA and CDR2 SNTAGT. The CDR3 has 15 residues. The CDR3 region is CASSTQGASTWELFF. CDR3 coding DNA: TGTGCCAGCAGTACACAGGGGGCAAGCACCTGGGAGCTGTTTTTT.

This clonotype was seen at least ten times. This chain uses TRBV12-3 or TRBV12-4 with TRBJ1-1; no reliable D call. The CDR3 loop spans 12 amino acids. V shed 7 bases and J shed 3 bases, with 9 bases lying between them. CDR3 coding DNA: TGTGCCAGCACCCAAGTGGACACTGAAGCTTTCTTT. This codes for CASTQVDTEAFF.

The table lists this clonotype with many counts. The chain joins TRBV5-4 to TRBJ2-2; D perhaps matches TRBD2 (5 bases). The ends were cut back, 2 bases at V and 4 bases at J, with 9 bases in the middle. The CDR3 totals 14 residues. The germline gives CDR1 SGHNT, CDR2 YYREEE (reference sequence). The CDR3 bases are TGTGCCAGCAGCTTCGGGGTATCCACCGGGGAGCTGTTTTTT. Translated: CASSFGVSTGELFF.

Details on this clonotype: This clone may be a read error of a much larger clone one base away. V gene TRBV7-2 combines with J gene TRBJ2-3; D is perhaps TRBD1 or TRBD2 (5 bases each). This CDR3 has 14 residues. Germline CDR1 and CDR2: SGHTA and FQGNSA. The CDR3 DNA follows: TGTGCCAGCAGCCTAGCAGGGACGCGGGATACGCAGTATTTT. Protein sequence: CASSLAGTRDTQYF.

This clonotype occurred many times. The V gene is TRBV12-3 or TRBV12-4, the J gene TRBJ2-2; D is possibly TRBD2 (6 bases). With 3 bases removed from V and 4 bases from J, the gap between germline ends came to 12 bases. CDR3 length: 15 residues. CDR3 coding DNA: TGTGCCAGCAGTTTTGAACTAGCCGGCACCGGGGAGCTGTTTTTT. Translating it yields CASSFELAGTGELFF.

Notes on this clonotype: A much bigger clone sits one base away, suggesting this may be a read error. The chain's CDR3 is CASSDRVLYSKQPQHF. The CDR3 region has the DNA TGTGCCAGCAGTGATAGGGTCCTTTATAGCAAGCAGCCCCAGCATTTT. The chain employs TRBV2 and TRBJ1-5; D is unclear. Germline CDR1 SNHLY, CDR2 FYNNEI. This CDR3 is built from 16 residues.

This clonotype was detected only a few times. CDR3 bases: TGTGCCAGCAGCCAATTGAGCGGGGGGGCCGCCGAGACCCAGTACTTC. This sequence encodes CASSQLSGGAAETQYF. V usage is TRBV4-2 and J usage is TRBJ2-5; 10 nucleotides line up with TRBD2. Trimming took 2 bases from V and 5 from J; bases not matched to a gene: 8. The CDR3 loop spans 16 amino acids. The germline V gene encodes CDR1 LGHNA and CDR2 YNFKEQ.

This clonotype was counted at least ten times. The chain links TRBV5-6 to TRBJ1-4, with a weak D call TRBD1 (5 bases). Germline V CDR1 and CDR2: SGHDT, YYEEEE. The CDR3 covers 12 residues. The V gene lost 0 bases and the J gene lost 11 bases, with 8 bases spanning the gap. The CDR3 spells CASSLEGRKLFF. The DNA for the CDR3 is TGTGCCAGCAGCTTGGAGGGACGGAAACTGTTTTTT.

This clonotype was seen ten or more times. The V gene is TRBV5-1, the J gene TRBJ2-3, with 8 positions matching TRBD2. V dropped 0 bases and J dropped 2; count of bases not matched to a gene: 5. The CDR3 spans 16 residues. Looked up from germline, CDR1 is SGHRS and CDR2 is YFSETQ. The CDR3 reads CASSLEAGGLTDTQYF. CDR3 nucleotide sequence: TGCGCCAGCAGCTTGGAGGCGGGGGGTCTCACAGATACGCAGTATTTT. The variable domain in full, completed from reference TRBV5-1 and TRBJ2-3, reads KAGVTQTPRYLIKTRGQQVTLSCSPISGHRSVSWYQQTPGQGLQFLFEYFSETQRNKGNFPGRFSGRQFSNSRSEMNVSTLELGDSALYLCASSLEAGGLTDTQYFGPGTRLTVL.

By share, this clonotype ranks as medium-sized. This chain joins TRBV20-1 and TRBJ2-7, with a possible D match to TRBD1 (5 bases). V was pared by 3 bases and J by 2 bases, with 8 bases between. The CDR3 consists of 12 residues. The germline gives CDR1 DFQATT, CDR2 SNEGSKA (reference sequence). The CDR3 protein is CSARTAAYEQYF. The DNA of the CDR3 is TGCAGTGCTAGGACAGCTGCCTACGAGCAGTACTTC.

The rearrangement uses TRBV5-1 and TRBJ2-3; perhaps TRBD2 as D (5 bases). CDR1 and CDR2 (germline): SGHRS, YFSETQ. Trimming cost V 2 bases and J 8 bases, with 9 bases left between them. The CDR3 consists of 12 residues. Here the CDR3 DNA reads TGCGCCAGCAGCTTTGCGGGCGCTACGCAGTATTTT. This codes for CASSFAGATQYF.

This clonotype was seen more than once but under ten times. The J gene is TRBJ1-5, the V gene TRBV5-4; 11 bases fit TRBD1. Germline CDR1 reads SGHNT; CDR2 reads YYREEE (reference sequence). This CDR3 has 15 residues. V shed 3 bases, J shed 4 bases, and the junction held 3 bases outside the gene matches. CDR3 residues: CASSSGTGGNQPQHF. Written as DNA, the CDR3 is TGTGCCAGCAGCTCTGGGACAGGGGGAAATCAGCCCCAGCATTTT. Complete variable domain (other parts from reference TRBV5-4 and TRBJ1-5): ETGVTQSPTHLIKTRGQQVTLRCSSQSGHNTVSWYQQALGQGPQFIFQYYREEENGRGNFPPRFSGLQFPNYSSELNVNALELDDSALYLCASSSGTGGNQPQHFGDGTRLSIL.

The CDR3 loop is CASSLGTGNTEAFF. The CDR3 nucleotides are TGTGCCAGCAGCCTGGGGACGGGAAACACTGAAGCTTTCTTT. The gene calls are TRBV4-2 and TRBJ1-1, with D perhaps TRBD1 (5 bases). V lost 4 bases to trimming and J lost 2 bases, with 11 bases between them. The CDR3 is made up of 14 amino acids. The germline gives CDR1 LGHNA, CDR2 YNFKEQ.

This clonotype was counted many times. The chain joins TRBV2 to TRBJ1-6; D ambiguous. V dropped 6 bases and J dropped 6 bases, with 12 bases sitting between them. The CDR3 is 14 residues long. CDR1 is SNHLY and CDR2 is FYNNEI in the germline V gene. CDR3 bases: TGTGCCAGCAGCCTACAAGCGGGTAATTCACCCCTCCACTTT. Encoded protein: CASSLQAGNSPLHF.

On this clonotype itself: This may stem from a read error, because a much larger clone lies one nucleotide away. This sequence joins TRBV29-1 and TRBJ2-3; the D gene is possibly TRBD1 (6 bases). The CDR3 is 13 residues long. V dropped 1 base and J dropped 4 bases, with 9 bases sitting between them. Germline assignment: CDR1 SQVTM and CDR2 ANQGSEA. CDR3 in DNA: TGCAGCGTTGAAGGACAGGCGGCAGATACGCAGTATTTT. It codes for CSVEGQAADTQYF.

As regards this clonotype: Sequence at one end of the junction differs from germline and may be a read error. Written as DNA, the CDR3 is TGTGCCAGCGGTGAGACTAGCGGGGGTGAGACCCAGTACTTC. Its protein product is CASGETSGGETQYF. V usage is TRBV6-1 and J usage is TRBJ2-5; 12 bases line up with TRBD2. The CDR3 spans 14 residues. Germline V gives CDR1 MNHNS, CDR2 SASEGT.

The chain recombines TRBV30 with TRBJ1-2; D ambiguous. The CDR3 is made up of 13 amino acids. CDR1 and CDR2 (germline): GTSNPN, SVGIG (reference sequence). The V and J ends lost 2 bases and 2 bases respectively, with 9 bases between them. The CDR3 coding sequence is TGTGCCTGGAGTTGGCTGATAAACTATGGCTACACCTTC. As protein: CAWSWLINYGYTF. Full variable domain (missing parts from reference TRBV30 and TRBJ1-2): SQTIHQWPATLVQPVGSPLSLECTVEGTSNPNLYWYRQAAGRGLQLLFYSVGIGQISSEVPQNLSASRPQDRQFILSSKKLLLSDSGFYLCAWSWLINYGYTFGSGTRLTVV.